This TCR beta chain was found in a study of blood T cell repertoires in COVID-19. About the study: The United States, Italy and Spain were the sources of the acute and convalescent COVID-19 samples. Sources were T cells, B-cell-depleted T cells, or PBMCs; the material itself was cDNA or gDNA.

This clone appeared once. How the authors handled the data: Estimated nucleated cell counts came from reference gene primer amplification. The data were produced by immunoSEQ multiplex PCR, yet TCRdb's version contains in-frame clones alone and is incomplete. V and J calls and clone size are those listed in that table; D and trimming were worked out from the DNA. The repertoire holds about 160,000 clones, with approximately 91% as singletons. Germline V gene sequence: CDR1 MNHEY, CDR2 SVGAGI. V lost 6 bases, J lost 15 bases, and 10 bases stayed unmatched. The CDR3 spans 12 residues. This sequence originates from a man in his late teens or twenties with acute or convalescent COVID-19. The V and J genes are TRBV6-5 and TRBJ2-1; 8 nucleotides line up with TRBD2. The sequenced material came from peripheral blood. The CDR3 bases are TGTGCCAGCAGAGGTCCAGGGACTAGTACGTTCTTC. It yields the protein CASRGPGTSTFF.